Following are 14 T cell receptor beta chains from one sample sequenced in a study of T-cell reconstitution after alpha-beta-depleted transplantation in children. Molecular barcoding with unique molecular identifiers was used for the TCRbeta library. One entry per CDR3 protein results from TCRdb running MiXCR on the PCR reads. The sample records about 500,000 distinct CDR3 sequences, 30% to 35% being singletons. The sample consisted of PBMCs from the stem cell graft donor, taken from the stem cell graft. The receptors were gathered from a human donor who donated a stem cell graft to a child with aplastic anemia.

The chain links TRBV5-1 to TRBJ2-1; 7 bases are shared with TRBD2. V lost 0 bases and J lost 8; bases outside the gene matches: 14. The CDR3 is 17 amino acids. Germline CDR1 and CDR2: SGHRS and YFSETQ. DNA for the CDR3: TGCGCCAGCAGCTTGGCTCGCGGGAGCGCCCCTTTGGATGAGCAGTTCTTC. This translates into CASSLARGSAPLDEQFF.

The rearrangement links TRBV7-8 to TRBJ2-5; D is unresolved. The CDR3 loop spans 14 amino acids. Trimming cost V 5 bases and J 1 base, with 11 bases left between them. The germline CDR1 and CDR2 sequences are SGHVS and FQNEAQ. The CDR3 bases are TGTGCCAGCAGCCCCTCTAAAATCCAAGAGACCCAGTACTTC. Amino acids: CASSPSKIQETQYF.

There are a few counts of this clonotype. Written as DNA, the CDR3 is TGCGCCAGCAGCTTGGGGCCGGAGGCGGGGGACGGCAATGAGCAGTTCTTC. Amino acid sequence: CASSLGPEAGDGNEQFF. The gene calls are TRBV5-1 and TRBJ2-1; TRBD2 aligns across 7 bases. This CDR3 contains 17 residues. Germline lookup yields CDR1 SGHRS and CDR2 YFSETQ. The V and J ends lost 0 bases and 6 bases, in that order; junction bases with no gene match: 12. Full variable domain (missing parts from reference TRBV5-1 and TRBJ2-1): KAGVTQTPRYLIKTRGQQVTLSCSPISGHRSVSWYQQTPGQGLQFLFEYFSETQRNKGNFPGRFSGRQFSNSRSEMNVSTLELGDSALYLCASSLGPEAGDGNEQFFGPGTRLTVL.

The chain couples TRBV6-2 or TRBV6-3 to TRBJ1-5, with 7 bases identical to TRBD1. The V and J ends lost 7 bases and 6 bases, in that order; junction bases with no gene match: 9. CDR1 MNHEY and CDR2 SVGEGT come from the germline V gene. CDR3 size: 14 residues. CDR3 coding DNA: TGTGCCAGCATACCCGGACAGGCTGGTCAGCCCCAGCATTTT. As protein: CASIPGQAGQPQHF.

The rearrangement joins TRBV11-2 to TRBJ2-5, with 9 bases matching TRBD2. This CDR3 region has 17 residues. V gave up 0 bases and J gave up 7 bases; unmatched junction bases: 12. Germline V gives CDR1 SGHAT, CDR2 FQNNGV. DNA of the CDR3: TGTGCCAGCAGCTTAGACCTAGCGGGACCAAGCAGAGGGACCCAGTACTTC. It yields the protein CASSLDLAGPSRGTQYF.

V and J are TRBV12-3 or TRBV12-4 and TRBJ1-5, with 9 positions matching TRBD1. This CDR3 spans 13 amino acids. V lost 7 bases, J lost 6 bases, and 4 bases stayed unmatched. CDR3 amino acids: CASTMGQGQPQHF. CDR3 in DNA: TGTGCCAGCACCATGGGACAGGGTCAGCCCCAGCATTTT.

This clonotype has just one count. This rearrangement joins TRBV4-3 to TRBJ2-3, with D hard to call. Germline V gives CDR1 LGHNA, CDR2 YSLEER. V lost 1 base, J lost 2 bases, and 7 bases lay in between. The CDR3 runs to 14 residues. The CDR3 DNA reads as TGCGCCAGCAGCCAAGCTGGGTTCACAGATACGCAGTATTTT. Translated, it gives CASSQAGFTDTQYF.

This rearrangement joins TRBV11-2 to TRBJ2-7; D unresolved. The CDR3 consists of 14 residues. Germline V gene data show CDR1 as SGHAT and CDR2 as FQNNGV. V lost 5 bases to trimming and J lost 1 base, with 12 bases between them. For the CDR3, the DNA is TGTGCCAGCAGCCCACCAGTGGGTTCCTACGAGCAGTACGTC. It encodes CASSPPVGSYEQYV.

This clonotype was counted a few times. The chain has TRBV7-2 and TRBJ2-5, with D unclear. The CDR3 runs 14 residues. The V gene's germline CDR1 is SGHTA and CDR2 FQGNSA. Trimming left V 0 bases short and J 1 base short, with 6 bases between. The CDR3 DNA is TGTGCCAGCAGCTTAGCCGGATTCCAAGAGACCCAGTACTTC. Its translation is CASSLAGFQETQYF.

V and J are TRBV7-2 and TRBJ1-2, with 8 bases aligning to TRBD1. The germline V gene encodes CDR1 SGHTA and CDR2 FQGNSA. V lost 2 bases and J lost 0; bases outside the gene matches: 2. This CDR3 is 15 amino acids long. CDR3 nucleotide sequence: TGTGCCAGCAGCTTATCACAGGGGGCTAACTATGGCTACACCTTC. The encoded protein is CASSLSQGANYGYTF.

The chain carries TRBV5-1 and TRBJ2-1, with 8 bases that match TRBD2. Germline loops: CDR1 SGHRS, CDR2 YFSETQ. The length of the CDR3 is 16 residues. The V and J ends lost 4 bases and 8 bases, in that order; junction bases with no gene match: 14. The CDR3 spells CASSPGGLNAIYEQFF. The CDR3 coding sequence is TGCGCCAGCAGCCCGGGGGGGCTCAACGCGATCTATGAGCAGTTCTTC.

The J gene is TRBJ2-7, the V gene TRBV7-2; TRBD2 agrees at 7 bases. CDR3 length equals 15 residues. Germline V gene sequence: CDR1 SGHTA, CDR2 FQGNSA. The trim removed 5 bases at V and 3 bases at J, leaving 10 bases unmatched. CDR3 sequence: CASSPRAGADYEQYF. The CDR3 bases are TGTGCCAGCAGCCCGAGGGCGGGAGCGGACTACGAGCAGTACTTC.

This clonotype was counted once. This sequence joins TRBV7-8 and TRBJ1-3; 8 bases line up with TRBD1. V lost 4 bases to trimming and J lost 0 bases; unmatched junction nucleotides: 8. The germline V gene encodes CDR1 SGHVS and CDR2 FQNEAQ. There are 17 residues in the CDR3. CDR3 in DNA: TGTGCCAGCAGCTCCAGGACAGGGAGCATCTCTGGAAACACCATATATTTT. It translates to CASSSRTGSISGNTIYF.

In its sample, this clonotype was seen a few times. The CDR3 sequence: CASRPEGVEQFF. DNA of the CDR3: TGTGCCAGCAGACCCGAGGGTGTTGAGCAGTTCTTC. The gene calls are TRBV6-5 and TRBJ2-1; possibly TRBD2 for D (5 bases). The CDR3 sequence is 12 residues long. Germline CDR1 is MNHEY and CDR2 is SVGAGI. The V end was cut by 6 bases, the J end by 9 bases, with 12 bases between.